This TCR beta chain was retrieved from a study of radiotherapy plus CTLA-4 blockade in lung cancer. Study-wide results and limits: Strongest reported response predictors: early blood clone changes and post-radiation interferon-beta.

This CDR3 spans 14 amino acids. The germline CDR1 and CDR2 sequences are SNHLY and FYNNEI. The V end was cut by 8 bases, the J end by 4 bases, with 15 bases between. This clone was recorded many times. Its cognate antigen is unknown. The assay was immunoSEQ multiplex PCR, and TCRdb's table has in-frame clones only and misses some. There are 35,000 to 55,000 clones in the sample; approximately 67% occur only once, and around 25% lies in the top ten. The chain joins TRBV2 to TRBJ1-3; no clear D. The source material was peripheral blood, sampled from a patient treated with radiotherapy plus ipilimumab. This receptor was taken from a human donor with non-small cell lung cancer who had a partial response to radiotherapy plus ipilimumab. CDR3 amino acids: CASARSGEGNTIYF. Here the CDR3 DNA reads TGTGCCAGCGCCCGATCTGGGGAGGGAAACACCATATATTTT.